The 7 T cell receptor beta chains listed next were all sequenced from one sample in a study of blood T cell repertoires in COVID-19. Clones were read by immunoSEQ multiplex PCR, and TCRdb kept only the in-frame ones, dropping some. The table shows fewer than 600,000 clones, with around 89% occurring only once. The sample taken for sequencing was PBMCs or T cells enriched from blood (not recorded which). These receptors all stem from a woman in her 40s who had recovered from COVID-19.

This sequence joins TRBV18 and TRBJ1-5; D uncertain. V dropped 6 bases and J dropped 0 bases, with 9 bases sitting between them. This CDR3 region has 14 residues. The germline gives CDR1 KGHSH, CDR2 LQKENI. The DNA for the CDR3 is TGTGCCAGCTCCCCCACAAGTAGCAATCAGCCCCAGCATTTT. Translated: CASSPTSSNQPQHF.

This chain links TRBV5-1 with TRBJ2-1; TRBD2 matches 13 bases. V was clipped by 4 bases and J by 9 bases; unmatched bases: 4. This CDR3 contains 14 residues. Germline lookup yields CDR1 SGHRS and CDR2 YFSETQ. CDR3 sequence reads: CASSQGLAGVEQFF. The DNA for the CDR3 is TGCGCCAGCAGCCAAGGACTAGCGGGAGTTGAGCAGTTCTTC.

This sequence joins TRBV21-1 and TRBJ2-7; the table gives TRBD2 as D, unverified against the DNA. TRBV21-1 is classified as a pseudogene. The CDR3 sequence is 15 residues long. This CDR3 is CASSNLAGVSYEQYF. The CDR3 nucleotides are TGTGCCAGCAGCAATTTAGCGGGAGTTTCCTACGAGCAGTACTTC.

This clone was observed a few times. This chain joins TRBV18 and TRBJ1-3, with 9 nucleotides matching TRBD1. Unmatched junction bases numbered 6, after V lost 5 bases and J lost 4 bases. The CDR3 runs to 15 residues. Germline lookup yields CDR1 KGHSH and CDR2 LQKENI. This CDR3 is CASSDGQGSGNTIYF. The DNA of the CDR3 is TGTGCCAGCTCAGACGGACAGGGGTCCGGAAACACCATATATTTT.

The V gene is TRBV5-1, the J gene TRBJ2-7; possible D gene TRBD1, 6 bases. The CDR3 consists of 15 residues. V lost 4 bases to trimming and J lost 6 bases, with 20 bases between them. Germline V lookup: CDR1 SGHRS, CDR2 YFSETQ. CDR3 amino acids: CASSPPGPGESEQYF. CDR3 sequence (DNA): TGCGCCAGCAGCCCACCGGGACCAGGGGAAAGCGAGCAGTACTTC.

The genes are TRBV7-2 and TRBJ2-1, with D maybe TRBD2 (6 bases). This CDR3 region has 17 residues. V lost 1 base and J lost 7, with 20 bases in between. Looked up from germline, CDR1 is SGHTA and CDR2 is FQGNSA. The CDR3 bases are TGTGCCAGCAGCTTAGGGATCCAGGGTCATCGGGGGAATGAGCAGTTCTTC. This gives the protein CASSLGIQGHRGNEQFF.

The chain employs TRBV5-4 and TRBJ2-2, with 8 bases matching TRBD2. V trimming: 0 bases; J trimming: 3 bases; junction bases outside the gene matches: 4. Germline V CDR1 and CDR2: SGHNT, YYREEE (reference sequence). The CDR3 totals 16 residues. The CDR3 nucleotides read TGTGCCAGCAGCTTGGCGAGCGGGAGTTACACCGGGGAGCTGTTTTTT. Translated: CASSLASGSYTGELFF.